These T cell receptor beta chains were read from a single sample in a study of Tregs in tolerant kidney transplant recipients. Measured with immunoSEQ multiplex PCR; TCRdb has only the in-frame clones, and not every one. The table shows some 60,000 clones, with approximately 82% occurring only once. Source material: CD4+ T cells from blood. The receptors stem from a human donor in good health. The CDR3 runs from the conserved cysteine through the conserved F or W. Fields, in order: D gene, V gene, clone size, J gene, CDR3 protein, CDR3 DNA. The D gene is left open where the match is weak. Size tells how often a clone was seen (once, few, many) or the class of an expanded clone, and some rows leave it out.

>-|TRBV7-9|-|TRBJ2-2
CASSLQAIGEGFTGELFF
TGTGCCAGCAGCTTACAGGCAATCGGGGAAGGGTTCACCGGGGAGCTGTTTTTT
>TRBD2|TRBV18|once|TRBJ2-1
CASSPFFAGEYNEQFF
TGTGCCAGCTCACCATTTTTCGCGGGAGAGTACAATGAGCAGTTCTTC
>-|TRBV7-2|-|TRBJ1-4
CASRIGTESEKLFF
TGTGCCAGCAGGATAGGGACGGAGAGTGAAAAACTGTTTTTT
>-|TRBV14|-|TRBJ2-3
CASSFSGWSDTQYF
TGTGCCAGCAGCTTCTCCGGTTGGTCAGATACGCAGTATTTT
>-|TRBV21-1|once|TRBJ2-1
CASSKADGLRYNEQFF
TGTGCCAGCAGCAAAGCTGACGGACTCCGCTACAATGAGCAGTTCTTC
>TRBD1|TRBV19|-|TRBJ1-6
CASRGTGLLNSPLHF
TGTGCCAGTAGAGGGACAGGACTCCTGAATTCACCCCTCCACTTT
>-|TRBV30|-|TRBJ2-2
CAWSVIGQSRELFF
TGTGCCTGGAGTGTAATAGGACAGAGCAGGGAGCTGTTTTTT
>-|TRBV25-1|-|TRBJ2-7
CASSPRGRSSYEQYF
TGTGCCAGCAGTCCTCGGGGACGCAGCTCCTACGAGCAGTACTTC
>-|TRBV5-1|-|TRBJ1-5
CASSEGYNQPQHF
TGCGCCAGCAGTGAGGGGTACAATCAGCCCCAGCATTTT
>-|TRBV6-5|-|TRBJ1-4
CASSYEGEKLFF
TGTGCCAGCAGTTACGAGGGTGAAAAACTGTTTTTT
>-|TRBV6-1|-|TRBJ2-5
CASSLNREETQYF
TGTGCCAGCAGTCTAAATAGGGAAGAGACCCAGTACTTC
>TRBD1|TRBV20-1|-|TRBJ2-3
CSAQGADTQYF
TGCAGTGCTCAGGGGGCAGATACGCAGTATTTT
>-|TRBV5-1|-|TRBJ1-4
CASSLEQPNEKLFF
TGCGCCAGCAGCTTGGAACAGCCTAATGAAAAACTGTTTTTT
>-|TRBV7-6|-|TRBJ2-1
CASSYLSRDWPLSEQFF
TGTGCCAGCAGCTACCTTTCCCGGGACTGGCCCCTCAGTGAGCAGTTCTTC
>-|TRBV21-1|-|TRBJ1-2
CASSKGRFFNYGYTF
TGTGCCAGCAGCAAAGGACGGTTTTTTAACTATGGCTACACCTTC
>TRBD1|TRBV5-8|-|TRBJ1-2
CASSFGTESNYGYTF
TGTGCCAGCAGCTTCGGGACAGAGTCTAACTATGGCTACACCTTC
>TRBD1|TRBV27|-|TRBJ1-2
CASRSRTGDYGYTF
TGTGCCAGCAGATCCCGGACAGGTGACTATGGCTACACCTTC
>TRBD1|TRBV19|-|TRBJ2-1
CASSADRVRWSANEQFF
TGTGCCAGTAGTGCGGACAGGGTTCGGTGGTCCGCGAATGAGCAGTTCTTC
>-|TRBV6-5|-|TRBJ1-1
CASSRNTEAFF
TGTGCCAGCAGCAGGAACACTGAAGCTTTCTTT
>-|TRBV11-1|-|TRBJ2-7
CASSRAAGASYEQYF
TGTGCCAGCAGCCGAGCGGCGGGGGCCTCCTACGAGCAGTACTTC
>-|TRBV6-5|-|TRBJ2-5
CASRPWAGVRETQYF
TGTGCCAGCAGACCCTGGGCAGGGGTCCGCGAGACCCAGTACTTC
>-|TRBV21-1|-|TRBJ2-5
CASSFGDRAKEPAAETQYF
TGTGCCAGCAGCTTTGGGGACAGGGCTAAGGAGCCCGCGGCGGAGACCCAGTACTTC
>-|TRBV11-3|-|TRBJ2-1
CASSLRTQKDYDEQFF
TGTGCCAGCAGCTTAAGGACGCAGAAGGATTACGATGAGCAGTTCTTC
>-|TRBV9|-|TRBJ1-2
CASSAEGFGYTF
TGTGCCAGCAGCGCGGAGGGGTTCGGCTACACCTTC
>TRBD1|TRBV19|-|TRBJ2-7
CASSPGTGVEQYF
TGTGCCAGTAGTCCCGGGACAGGGGTTGAGCAGTACTTC
>TRBD2|TRBV27|medium-sized|TRBJ2-1
CASRPSGRAREQFF
TGTGCCAGCAGACCTAGCGGGAGGGCCCGTGAGCAGTTCTTC
>-|TRBV20-1|once|TRBJ2-5
CSVRKQETQYF
TGCAGTGTGCGGAAACAAGAGACCCAGTACTTC
>TRBD1|TRBV11-2|-|TRBJ1-1
CASSPRGQLNTEAFF
TGTGCCAGCAGCCCCCGGGGACAGCTGAACACTGAAGCTTTCTTT
>-|TRBV21-1|-|TRBJ1-1
CARIQVGGTEAFF
TGTGCCAGAATCCAGGTGGGGGGCACTGAAGCTTTCTTT
>TRBD1|TRBV5-1|-|TRBJ1-1
CASSLRGQGGTEAFF
TGCGCCAGCAGCTTGAGGGGACAGGGAGGCACTGAAGCTTTCTTT
>-|TRBV18|many|TRBJ2-1
CASSPYNEQFF
TGTGCCAGCTCACCATACAATGAGCAGTTCTTC
>-|TRBV5-8|-|TRBJ2-2
CASTPRAQILTGELFF
TGTGCCAGCACCCCCCGGGCACAGATTCTCACCGGGGAGCTGTTTTTT
>-|TRBV9|-|TRBJ2-7
CASSVGGISYEQYF
TGTGCCAGCAGCGTAGGAGGTATCTCCTACGAGCAGTACTTC
>TRBD2|TRBV11-3|-|TRBJ2-5
CASTFGGGQETQYF
TGTGCCAGCACCTTTGGGGGGGGGCAAGAGACCCAGTACTTC
>TRBD2|TRBV7-2|-|TRBJ2-7
CASSLGTSGTTYEQYF
TGTGCCAGCAGCTTAGGAACTAGCGGAACAACCTACGAGCAGTACTTC